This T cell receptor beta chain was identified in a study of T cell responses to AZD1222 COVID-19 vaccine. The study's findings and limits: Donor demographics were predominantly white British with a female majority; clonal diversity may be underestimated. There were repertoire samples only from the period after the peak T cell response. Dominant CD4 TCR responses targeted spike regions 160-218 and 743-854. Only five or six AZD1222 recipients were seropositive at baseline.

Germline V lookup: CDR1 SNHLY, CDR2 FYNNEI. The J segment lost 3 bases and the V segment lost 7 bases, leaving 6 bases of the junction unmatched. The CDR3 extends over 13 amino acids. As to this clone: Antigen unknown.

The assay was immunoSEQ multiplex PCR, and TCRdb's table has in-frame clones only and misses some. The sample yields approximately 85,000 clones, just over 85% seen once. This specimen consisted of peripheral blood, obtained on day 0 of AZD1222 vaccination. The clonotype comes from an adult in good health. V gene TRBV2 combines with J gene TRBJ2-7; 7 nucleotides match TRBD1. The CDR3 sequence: CASTPTGYYEQYF. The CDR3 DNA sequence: TGTGCCAGCACTCCGACAGGGTACTACGAGCAGTACTTC.